The source of this T cell receptor beta chain is a study of persistence of HIV-infected CD4 T cells. Whole-study context: Isolated cells were CMV- and HIV-1 Gag-responding CD4+ T cells. Whole-study findings and limits: Rare CMV-responding cells carrying HIV-1 proviruses were not analyzed separately for TCR.

About this clone: Its cognate antigen is unknown.

This was the immunoSEQ version 4 assay in survey mode. Assay: immunoSEQ multiplex PCR; the TCRdb copy retains only in-frame clones and omits some. The table records more than 30,000 clones, 82% of them present only once. The germline V and J ends were trimmed by 1 base and 3 bases, with 6 bases remaining between them. Germline V lookup: CDR1 KGHSH, CDR2 LQKENI. CDR3 length: 13 residues. Cells were stimulated with CMV-infected fibroblast lysates at approximately 10 ug/mL. Memory cells lacking CD40L and CD69 with high CD45RO were sorted. Plasma HIV-1 RNA stayed below 50 copies/mL for at least 4 years. An approximately 20-hour stimulation of CD8-depleted PBMCs used anti-CD28/CD49d costimulation, CD40-blocking antibody and enfuvirtide.

This chain uses TRBV18 with TRBJ1-1; TRBD1 is a possible D gene (5 bases). The TCR comes from an adult woman with HIV who was CMV-seropositive. The sequencing here drew on CD4+ T cells sorted from PBMCs after 18-hour stimulation, taken from a patient who received antiretroviral therapy. CDR3 sequence reads: CASSPLRDTEAFF. CDR3 nucleotide sequence: TGTGCCAGCTCACCACTCAGGGACACTGAAGCTTTCTTT.